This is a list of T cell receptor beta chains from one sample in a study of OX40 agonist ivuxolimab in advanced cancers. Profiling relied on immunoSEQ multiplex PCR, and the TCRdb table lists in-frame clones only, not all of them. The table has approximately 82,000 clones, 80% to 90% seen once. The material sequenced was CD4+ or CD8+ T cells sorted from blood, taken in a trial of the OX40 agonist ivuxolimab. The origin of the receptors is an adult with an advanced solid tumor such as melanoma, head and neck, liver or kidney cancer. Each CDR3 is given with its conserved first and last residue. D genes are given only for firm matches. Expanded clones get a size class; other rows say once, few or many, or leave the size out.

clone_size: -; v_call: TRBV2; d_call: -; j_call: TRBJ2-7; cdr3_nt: TGTGCCAGCAGTGAGGGGAGCGGGCGCTACGAGCAGTACTTC; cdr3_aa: CASSEGSGRYEQYF
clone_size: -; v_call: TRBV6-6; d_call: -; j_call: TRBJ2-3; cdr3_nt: TGTGCCAGCAGTTACTCGTCGGGGCAGTACACAGATACGCAGTATTTT; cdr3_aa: CASSYSSGQYTDTQYF
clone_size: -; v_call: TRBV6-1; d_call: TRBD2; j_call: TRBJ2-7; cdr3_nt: TGTGCCAGCAGTGAATTGGCGGGAGGTGGGGCCTACGAGCAGTACTTC; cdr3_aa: CASSELAGGGAYEQYF
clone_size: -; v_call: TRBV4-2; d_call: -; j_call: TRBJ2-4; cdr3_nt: TGTGCCAGCAGCCCCTCTCTGGGGGGAGCCAAAAACATTCAGTACTTC; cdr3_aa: CASSPSLGGAKNIQYF
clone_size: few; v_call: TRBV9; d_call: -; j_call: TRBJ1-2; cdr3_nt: TGTGCCAGCAGCCGAACAGGGAACTATGGCTACACCTTC; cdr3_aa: CASSRTGNYGYTF
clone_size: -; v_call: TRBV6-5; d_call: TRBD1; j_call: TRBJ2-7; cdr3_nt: TGTGCCAGCAGTCCTCCGGGACAGAACTACGAGCAGTACTTC; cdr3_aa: CASSPPGQNYEQYF
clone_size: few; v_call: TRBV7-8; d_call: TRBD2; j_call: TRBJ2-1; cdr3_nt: TGTGCCAGCAGCTTAGCGCTTGCGGGAGACGGCAATGAGCAGTTCTTC; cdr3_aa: CASSLALAGDGNEQFF
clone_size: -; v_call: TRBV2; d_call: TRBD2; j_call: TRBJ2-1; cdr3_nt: TGTGCCAGCAGCCCCGGGACTATCTCCTACAATGAGCAGTTCTTC; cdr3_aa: CASSPGTISYNEQFF
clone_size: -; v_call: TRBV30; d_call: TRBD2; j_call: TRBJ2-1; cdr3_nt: TGTGCCTGGAGGCCCCGGACTAGACCGACCAATGAGCAGTTCTTC; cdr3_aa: CAWRPRTRPTNEQFF
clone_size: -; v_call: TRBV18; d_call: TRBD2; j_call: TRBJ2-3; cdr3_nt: TGTGCCAGCTCATATTCCGGGACTAGCGGCAGGAATTGGAGGAGCACAGATACGCAGTATTTT; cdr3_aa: CASSYSGTSGRNWRSTDTQYF
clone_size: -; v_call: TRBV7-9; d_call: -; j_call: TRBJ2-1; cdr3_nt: TGTGCCAGCAGCTTAGCGGAGGTGCAGAGCTGGTTCTTC; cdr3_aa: CASSLAEVQSWFF
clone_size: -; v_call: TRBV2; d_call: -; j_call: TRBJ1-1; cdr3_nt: TGTGCCAGCAGCCAAGGGGGGGAGACTGAAGCTTTCTTT; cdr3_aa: CASSQGGETEAFF
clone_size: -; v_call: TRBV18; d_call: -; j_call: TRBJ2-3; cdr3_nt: TGTGCCAGCTCACTCTCGGGACTCTTCACAGATACGCAGTATTTT; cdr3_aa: CASSLSGLFTDTQYF
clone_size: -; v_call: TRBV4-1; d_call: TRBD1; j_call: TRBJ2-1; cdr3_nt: TGCGCCAGCAGCCAAGCCCAGGGGGAGAGCTCCTACAATGAGCAGTTCTTC; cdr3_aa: CASSQAQGESSYNEQFF
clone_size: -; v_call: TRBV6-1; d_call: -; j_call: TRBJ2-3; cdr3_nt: TGTGCCAGCAGTGATAATTGGGGCACGGGCAGGTATTTT; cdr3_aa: CASSDNWGTGRYF
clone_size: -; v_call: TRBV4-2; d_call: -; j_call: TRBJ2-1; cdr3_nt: TGTGCCAGCAGCCCCCGGACCTCCAATGAGCAGTTCTTC; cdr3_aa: CASSPRTSNEQFF
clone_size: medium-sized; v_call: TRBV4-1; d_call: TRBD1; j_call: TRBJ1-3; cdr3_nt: TGCGCCAGCAGCCTGGAAGGACAGGGTGGAAACACCATATATTTT; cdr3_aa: CASSLEGQGGNTIYF
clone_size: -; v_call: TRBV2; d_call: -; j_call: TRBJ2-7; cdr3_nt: TGTGCCAGCAGGAAGGACTCCTACTACGAGCAGTACTTC; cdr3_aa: CASRKDSYYEQYF
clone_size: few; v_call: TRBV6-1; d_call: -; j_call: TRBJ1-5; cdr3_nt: TGTGCCAGCAGTGTAGACGGGTACAATCAGCCCCAGCATTTT; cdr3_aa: CASSVDGYNQPQHF
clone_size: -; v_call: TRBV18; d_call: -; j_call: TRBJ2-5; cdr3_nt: TGTGCCAGCTCACCAGGTGGACAAGAGACCCAGTACTTC; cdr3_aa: CASSPGGQETQYF
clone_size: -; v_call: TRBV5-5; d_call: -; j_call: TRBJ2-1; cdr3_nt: TGTGCCAGCAGCCCTCGTGGGGCCTCCTACAATGAGCAGTTCTTC; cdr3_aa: CASSPRGASYNEQFF
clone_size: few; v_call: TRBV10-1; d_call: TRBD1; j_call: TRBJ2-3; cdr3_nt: TGCGCCAGCAGTCGGGGACAGGGGGGCACAGATACGCAGTATTTT; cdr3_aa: CASSRGQGGTDTQYF
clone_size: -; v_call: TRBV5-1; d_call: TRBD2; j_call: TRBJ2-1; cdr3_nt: TGCGCCAGCAGCTTGGCCAGCGGGACGTACAATGAGCAGTTCTTC; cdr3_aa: CASSLASGTYNEQFF